This passage covers 8 T cell receptor beta chains from one sample sequenced in a study of T cells in tumors after PD-1 blockade. Profiled with immunoSEQ multiplex PCR; TCRdb holds only in-frame clones, not every one. Altogether approximately 47,000 clones are present, approximately 79% being singletons, with the ten largest covering 8.7%. The sequencing used PBMCs, collected before anti-PD-1 therapy. The receptors come from a human donor with advanced basal cell or squamous cell carcinoma (not recorded which).

The CDR3 DNA sequence: TGTGCCAGCAGCTTAGTGGGGGGGGCAAGCACAGATACGCAGTATTTT. Its translation is CASSLVGGASTDTQYF. The chain joins TRBV7-2 to TRBJ2-3; D perhaps matches TRBD2 (7 bases). Germline CDR1 is SGHTA and CDR2 is FQGNSA. The CDR3 sequence is 16 residues long. The V and J ends lost 1 base and 0 bases respectively, with 11 bases between them.

The gene calls are TRBV27 and TRBJ2-1; D gene unclear. Germline CDR1 reads MNHEY; CDR2 reads SMNVEV (reference sequence). V lost 5 bases to trimming and J lost 6 bases, with 17 bases between them. The CDR3 totals 15 residues. The CDR3 region has the DNA TGTGCCAGCAGTCCCTCCGGGCCGGATACCAATGAGCAGTTCTTC. Residues: CASSPSGPDTNEQFF.

The chain combines TRBV6-1 with TRBJ2-3, with D possibly matching TRBD2 (6 bases). The length of the CDR3 is 16 residues. Trimming stripped 4 bases from V and 0 bases from J, with 14 bases between. Germline V gene lookup returns CDR1 MNHNS and CDR2 SASEGT. The CDR3, as DNA: TGTGCCAGCAGTGCCTACGGGAGATCTAGCACAGATACGCAGTATTTT. Its protein product is CASSAYGRSSTDTQYF.

The chain is built from TRBV18 and TRBJ1-1, with a weak D call TRBD1 (6 bases). CDR3 size: 14 residues. Trimming cost V 2 bases and J 4 bases, with 11 bases left between them. Germline CDR1 is KGHSH and CDR2 is LQKENI. CDR3 DNA: TGTGCCAGCTCACCATCCGGACAGACCACTGAAGCTTTCTTT. It yields the protein CASSPSGQTTEAFF.

A few counts support this clone. The gene calls are TRBV4-1 and TRBJ2-3; no definite D call. The CDR3 has 15 amino acids. Trimming removed 1 base from V and 1 base from J, with 9 bases in between. Germline assignment: CDR1 MGHRA and CDR2 YSYEKL. CDR3 in DNA: TGCGCCAGCAGCCAAGCAGAGGTGGGCACAGATACGCAGTATTTT. This codes for CASSQAEVGTDTQYF.

The rearrangement uses TRBV5-8 and TRBJ1-2; 9 nucleotides match TRBD1. J lost 7 bases, V lost 5 bases, and 12 bases had no gene match. This CDR3 comprises 15 residues. The germline gives CDR1 SGHTS, CDR2 YDEGEE. CDR3 nucleotides: TGTGCCAGCAGACGTACAGGGGGCTCATCTGGTGGCTACACCTTC. This encodes CASRRTGGSSGGYTF.

The chain has TRBV7-2 and TRBJ1-6; possible D gene TRBD1, 5 bases. V dropped 5 bases and J dropped 6 bases, with 14 bases sitting between them. The CDR3 is made up of 15 amino acids. The germline gives CDR1 SGHTA, CDR2 FQGNSA. The CDR3 region has the DNA TGTGCCAGCAGCGTTGACAGCGGATCTAATTCACCCCTCCACTTT. Protein sequence: CASSVDSGSNSPLHF.

The chain employs TRBV5-5 and TRBJ2-5, with D unclear. The germline gives CDR1 SGHKS, CDR2 YYEKEE (reference sequence). With 3 bases removed from V and 7 bases from J, the gap between germline ends came to 1 base. This CDR3 has 9 amino acids. The CDR3 spells CASSWTQYF. CDR3 DNA sequence: TGTGCCAGCAGCTGGACCCAGTACTTC.